This TCR beta chain is from a study of blood T cell repertoires in COVID-19. This CDR3 spans 14 amino acids. The germline CDR1 and CDR2 sequences are SGHTA and FQGNSA. The V end lost 2 bases, the J end lost 8 bases, and 10 bases lay between the germline ends. Using immunoSEQ multiplex PCR, the repertoire was profiled, and TCRdb retains in-frame clones only, with some absent. The repertoire holds about 250,000 clones, 80% to 90% seen once, with just over 8.5% in the top ten. The TCR was taken from a man aged 35 to 55 with active or convalescent COVID-19. The chain carries TRBV7-2 and TRBJ1-6; weak D call: TRBD1 (5 bases). The sequenced material came from peripheral blood. The CDR3 DNA reads as TGTGCCAGCAGCTTACTCTGGGGGGATTCACCCCTCCACTTT. Its protein product is CASSLLWGDSPLHF.